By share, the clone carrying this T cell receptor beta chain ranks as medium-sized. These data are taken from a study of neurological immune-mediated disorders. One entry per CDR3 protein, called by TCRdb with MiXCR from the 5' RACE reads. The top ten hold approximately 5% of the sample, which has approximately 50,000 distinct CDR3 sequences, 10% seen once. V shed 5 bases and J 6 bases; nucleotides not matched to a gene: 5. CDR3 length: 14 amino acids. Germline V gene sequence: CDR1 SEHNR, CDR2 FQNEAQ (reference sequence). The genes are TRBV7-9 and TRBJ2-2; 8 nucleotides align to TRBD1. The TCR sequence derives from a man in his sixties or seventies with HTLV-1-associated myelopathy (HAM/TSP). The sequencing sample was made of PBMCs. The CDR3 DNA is TGTGCCAGCAGCCCAGACAGGGGTCCCGGGGAGCTGTTTTTT. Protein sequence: CASSPDRGPGELFF.